The 5 T cell receptor beta chains presented below share a single source sample, sequenced in a study of response to subunit inactivated influenza vaccine. Using its own MiXCR run on the RT-PCR reads, TCRdb lists one record per CDR3 protein. The sample lists hundreds of thousands of distinct CDR3 sequences, approximately 15% occurring once. The sequenced sample was PBMCs from blood, obtained around 14 days before vaccination. The receptors were sampled from a man aged 45-60 years who received an inactivated influenza vaccine.

V gene TRBV12-3 or TRBV12-4 combines with J gene TRBJ2-5, with D tentatively TRBD1 or TRBD2 (5 bases each). V lost 11 bases and J lost 9, with 13 bases in between. This CDR3 comprises 10 residues. The DNA of the CDR3 is TGTGCCTCCGCCGGGACGTCCCAGTACTTC. Its protein product is CASAGTSQYF.

The rearrangement uses TRBV15 and TRBJ2-1, with TRBD1 matching over 7 bases. The germline CDR1 and CDR2 sequences are LNHNV and YYDKDF (reference sequence). The CDR3 contains 15 residues. The trim removed 5 bases at V and 0 bases at J, leaving 4 bases unmatched. CDR3: CATSPDRLSYNEQFF. As DNA, the CDR3 is TGTGCCACCAGCCCGGACAGGCTCTCCTACAATGAGCAGTTCTTC.

The chain uses TRBV6-5 and TRBJ2-7; 11 positions agree with TRBD2. Germline-derived CDR1 and CDR2 are MNHEY and SVGAGI. This CDR3 has 16 residues. J was trimmed by 2 bases and V by 0 bases; bases with no gene match: 3. The CDR3 DNA follows: TGTGCCAGCAGTTACTCGACTAGCGGGGCCGCCTACGAGCAGTACTTC. Amino acid sequence: CASSYSTSGAAYEQYF.

This clonotype was observed a few times. This chain joins TRBV12-3 or TRBV12-4 and TRBJ2-1, with TRBD1 matching over 8 bases. The CDR3 runs 15 residues. Trimming took 5 bases from V and 1 from J; bases not matched to a gene: 4. This CDR3 reads CASSPGQESYNEQFF. CDR3 in DNA: TGTGCCAGCAGTCCGGGACAGGAGTCCTACAATGAGCAGTTCTTC.

Written as DNA, the CDR3 is TGCAGTGCGAAGGGGTTAACTAATGAAAAACTGTTTTTT. It yields the protein CSAKGLTNEKLFF. The chain uses TRBV20-1 and TRBJ1-4, with D possibly TRBD1 on 5 matching bases. The germline gives CDR1 DFQATT, CDR2 SNEGSKA (reference sequence). This CDR3 is built from 13 residues. Trimming took off 6 bases at V and 1 base at J, with 9 bases between the two ends.